This T cell receptor (beta chain) was retrieved from a study of T cells in Graves' hyperthyroidism and ophthalmopathy. Whole-study context: Peripheral blood draws took place at initial diagnosis, ahead of any treatment. Regarding the study as a whole: Progression to ophthalmopathy was predicted a median of 6.5 months early.

Regions amplified from RNA transcripts were the TCR beta CDR3 regions. During a first-round RT-PCR of the TCR CDR3, the HTBI primer set was used. TCRdb reprocessed the multiplex PCR reads via MiXCR and lists one record per CDR3 protein. The table lists 500,000 to 550,000 distinct CDR3 sequences, roughly 20% of them singletons. This CDR3 comprises 13 residues. The ends lost 6 bases at V and 8 bases at J; junction bases unmatched: 9. This clonotype was detected only a few times. Its antigen is currently unknown. Stable Graves' hyperthyroidism meant no ophthalmopathy progression within 18 months. The sequence derives from a young man with Graves' hyperthyroidism. This chain uses TRBV12-3 or TRBV12-4 with TRBJ1-2, with 7 bases identical to TRBD1. Sequencing was performed on blood. This chain's CDR3 is CASRLTTGFGYTF. CDR3 nucleotide sequence: TGTGCCAGCAGGCTGACGACAGGGTTCGGCTACACCTTC.